This TCR beta chain came from a study of T cells expressing NK-cell markers. Overall study: Serological testing identified most of the eight sequenced donors as HCMV-seropositive and one as seronegative.

The CDR3 is 13 amino acids. Germline loops: CDR1 MDHEN, CDR2 SYDVKM. On this clonotype: Its antigen is not identified.

No DNA is given; TCRdb re-called the 5' RACE reads and lists each CDR3 protein once. This sample's clone table lists about 110,000 distinct CDR3 sequences. Overall study results and limits: Uncertainty persisted over the HCMV specificity of expanded NKG2C+ T cell clones.

The chain has TRBV28 and TRBJ2-7; TCRdb's D call, TRBD1, is unchecked because there is no DNA. The sequence derives from a woman aged 18 to 69 in good health. The sequencing input was blood T cells: a sorted CD56 or NKG2C T cell subset, CD4+ or CD8+ T cells, or bulk PBMC T cells (not recorded which). CDR3 sequence reads: CASGETGVYEQYF.